Presented here are 20 T cell receptor beta chains from one specimen sequenced in a study of response to subunit inactivated influenza vaccine. TCRdb passed the RT-PCR reads through MiXCR, listing each CDR3 protein once. The sample has under 200,000 distinct CDR3 sequences, around 10% seen once; the top ten hold 35% to 40%. Specimen: CD8+ T cells sorted from PBMCs, collected around 25 months after vaccination. These receptors came from a man between 50 and 75 years old who received an inactivated influenza vaccine.

This clonotype showed up just a few times. The chain couples TRBV27 to TRBJ2-7, with 9 positions matching TRBD1. Germline CDR1 is MNHEY and CDR2 is SMNVEV (reference sequence). This CDR3 region has 15 residues. Germline trimming cut 0 bases from V and 4 bases from J; bases unmatched to any gene: 4. CDR3 sequence reads: CASSLSTGGWYEQYF. For the CDR3, the DNA is TGTGCCAGCAGTTTATCGACAGGGGGTTGGTACGAGCAGTACTTC.

The V call is TRBV7-8, the J call TRBJ1-3, with 8 bases matching TRBD1. The CDR3 is 14 residues long. V lost 5 bases to trimming and J lost 4 bases; unmatched junction nucleotides: 4. Germline values: CDR1 SGHVS, CDR2 FQNEAQ. DNA for the CDR3: TGTGCCAGCAGCCCGACAGGGGTAGGAAACACCATATATTTT. It specifies CASSPTGVGNTIYF.

This clonotype was observed a few times. The rearrangement joins TRBV5-1 to TRBJ2-3, with D perhaps TRBD2 (6 bases). In germline, CDR1 is SGHRS, CDR2 YFSETQ. Trimming removed 3 bases from V and 1 base from J, with 18 bases in between. There are 17 residues in the CDR3. CDR3 sequence (DNA): TGCGCCAGCAGCTGGGCGAAGGAGGGGCGAGGCACAGATACGCAGTATTTT. Its translation: CASSWAKEGRGTDTQYF.

The CDR3 DNA follows: TGTGCCAGCAGTGACCTCCGGACCAAGGAGGATACGCAGTATTTT. Translation gives CASSDLRTKEDTQYF. This chain connects TRBV25-1 to TRBJ2-3; D gene uncertain. V was pared by 3 bases and J by 6 bases, with 16 bases between. This CDR3 region has 15 residues. CDR1 and CDR2 (germline): MGHDK, SYGVNS.

The chain is built from TRBV12-3 or TRBV12-4 and TRBJ1-5; tentative D call: TRBD1 (6 bases). The CDR3 runs 16 residues. V gave up 4 bases and J gave up 0 bases, with 13 bases separating them. This CDR3 is CASSSSRDNSNQPQHF. In nucleotides, the CDR3 is TGTGCCAGCAGTTCTTCCCGGGACAATAGCAATCAGCCCCAGCATTTT.

The rearrangement links TRBV27 to TRBJ2-2; no firm D call. The CDR3 is 16 residues long. From germline, CDR1 is MNHEY and CDR2 SMNVEV (reference sequence). Trimming stripped 2 bases from V and 6 bases from J, with 16 bases between. As DNA, the CDR3 is TGTGCCAGCAGTTTAATGGGGTTCGTTGGGGCCGGGGAGCTGTTTTTT. Its translation: CASSLMGFVGAGELFF.

This sequence joins TRBV4-3 and TRBJ2-3; TRBD1 aligns across 7 bases. The germline V gene encodes CDR1 LGHNA and CDR2 YSLEER. The CDR3 loop spans 16 amino acids. J lost 6 bases, V lost 4 bases, and 13 bases had no gene match. The CDR3 sequence is CASSPAGQASRDTQYF. For the CDR3, the DNA is TGCGCCAGCAGCCCCGCCGGACAGGCAAGTCGGGATACGCAGTATTTT.

This clonotype has just a few counts. The rearrangement uses TRBV5-5 and TRBJ1-1; no definite D call. V was trimmed by 3 bases and J by 8 bases, leaving 11 bases between them. CDR3 size: 12 residues. The germline V gene has CDR1 SGHKS and CDR2 YYEKEE (reference sequence). The CDR3 spells CASSSSLVEAFF. In DNA, the CDR3 is TGTGCCAGCAGCTCTAGTTTGGTGGAAGCTTTCTTT.

This clonotype has only a few counts. The chain joins TRBV12-3 or TRBV12-4 to TRBJ2-2; TRBD2 aligns across 7 bases. The J segment lost 7 bases and the V segment lost 8 bases, leaving 13 bases of the junction unmatched. The CDR3 contains 15 residues. CDR3 nucleotides: TGTGCCAGCCGTGGGGCGGGAGCTTGGGGCGGGGAGCTGTTTTTT. This encodes CASRGAGAWGGELFF.

The sample holds a few counts of this clonotype. The chain's CDR3 is CATSRGSGRNYEQYF. The CDR3 DNA reads TGTGCCACCAGCAGGGGTAGCGGGAGAAACTACGAGCAGTACTTC. The V call is TRBV15, the J call TRBJ2-7, with 9 bases matching TRBD2. The CDR3 is 15 residues long. Germline V CDR1 and CDR2: LNHNV, YYDKDF (reference sequence). V lost 3 bases and J lost 3; bases outside the gene matches: 6.

The V call is TRBV4-1, the J call TRBJ2-1; 8 bases fit TRBD2. V gave up 1 base and J gave up 8 bases; unmatched junction bases: 7. From germline, CDR1 is MGHRA and CDR2 YSYEKL. CDR3 length: 15 amino acids. The CDR3 nucleotides are TGCGCCAGCAGCCAAGTATCGGGGGGGCCCGATGAGCAGTTCTTC. Protein: CASSQVSGGPDEQFF.

This clonotype was found a few times. V and J are TRBV20-1 and TRBJ1-5; D unresolved. Per germline, CDR1 DFQATT and CDR2 SNEGSKA (reference sequence). The CDR3 extends over 13 amino acids. V was pared by 5 bases and J by 3 bases, with 11 bases between. The CDR3 is CSAAYSVNQPQHF. In DNA, the CDR3 is TGCAGTGCTGCTTACAGCGTCAATCAGCCCCAGCATTTT.

V and J are TRBV5-1 and TRBJ2-3; D could derive from TRBD1 or TRBD2 (5 bases each). Trimming shortened V by 4 bases and J by 0 bases, and 15 bases separated the two germline ends. Per the germline V gene, CDR1 is SGHRS and CDR2 is YFSETQ. CDR3 length: 16 amino acids. The CDR3 protein is CASSPGTEDSTDTQYF. CDR3 sequence (DNA): TGCGCCAGCAGCCCCGGGACCGAAGATAGCACAGATACGCAGTATTTT.

The rearrangement links TRBV7-9 to TRBJ1-2, with TRBD1 as a possible D gene (5 bases). Per the germline V gene, CDR1 is SEHNR and CDR2 is FQNEAQ (reference sequence). V was shortened by 4 bases and J by 2 bases, with 11 bases between the two germline ends. The CDR3 covers 14 residues. In DNA, the CDR3 is TGTGCCAGCAGCTCGGGGGGATTCAACTATGGCTACACCTTC. Translating it yields CASSSGGFNYGYTF.

The gene calls are TRBV10-3 and TRBJ1-1; D might be TRBD1 (6 bases). This CDR3 spans 16 amino acids. Germline assignment: CDR1 ENHRY and CDR2 SYGVKD. V lost 4 bases, J lost 1 base, and 16 bases lay in between. The CDR3: CAISGGGVTGNTEAFF. DNA of the CDR3: TGTGCCATCAGTGGAGGGGGGGTAACAGGGAACACTGAAGCTTTCTTT.

The chain combines TRBV6-2 or TRBV6-3 with TRBJ2-7, with D uncertain. The CDR3 has 13 amino acids. The V gene lost 4 bases and the J gene lost 5 bases, with 12 bases spanning the gap. Germline CDR1 reads MNHEY; CDR2 reads SVGEGT. The CDR3 region has the DNA TGTGCCAGCAGTTCCTCACTTTGGGACGAGCAGTACTTC. This gives the protein CASSSSLWDEQYF.

This clonotype was detected many times. The chain is built from TRBV7-9 and TRBJ1-1; D remains ambiguous. The CDR3 contains 11 residues. The V and J ends lost 3 bases and 7 bases respectively, with 6 bases between them. CDR1 is SEHNR, CDR2 FQNEAQ, per germline (reference sequence). The CDR3 protein is CASSFGIEAFF. In DNA form, the CDR3 reads TGTGCCAGCAGCTTTGGAATTGAAGCTTTCTTT.

DNA for the CDR3: TGCAGTGCTAGAGATCTATTTACAGATACGCAGTATTTT. This sequence encodes CSARDLFTDTQYF. The chain employs TRBV20-1 and TRBJ2-3; no definite D call. With 0 bases removed from V and 3 bases from J, the gap between germline ends came to 7 bases. This CDR3 contains 13 residues. Germline CDR1 is DFQATT and CDR2 is SNEGSKA (reference sequence).

This rearrangement joins TRBV4-2 to TRBJ2-7, with D possibly matching TRBD2 (5 bases). This CDR3 is 15 amino acids long. Germline V gives CDR1 LGHNA, CDR2 YNFKEQ. Trimming left V 0 bases short and J 0 bases short, with 9 bases between. The DNA of the CDR3 is TGTGCCAGCAGCCAAGAGGAGGTGGTCTCCTACGAGCAGTACTTC. Amino acids: CASSQEEVVSYEQYF.

This clonotype was observed many times. The chain employs TRBV9 and TRBJ1-1; no definite D call. The CDR3 is 15 residues long. Germline CDR1 SGDLS, CDR2 YYNGEE. The V end was cut by 0 bases, the J end by 1 base, with 10 bases between. The CDR3 bases are TGTGCCAGCAGCGTAGGTCTCGCACGGAACACTGAAGCTTTCTTT. Residues: CASSVGLARNTEAFF.